This TCR beta chain was recorded in a study of spatial heterogeneity in lung cancer. About the study: The mean occurrence of each unique TCR and UMI combination in raw reads exceeded eight.

Study-wide points: TCRs found ubiquitously expanded in tumor appeared in blood more at resection than at follow-up.

TCRdb re-called the 5' RACE reads with MiXCR, one entry per CDR3 protein. This repertoire shows under 15,000 distinct CDR3 sequences, 12% to 15% found once; its top ten account for 37%. V was clipped by 3 bases and J by 8 bases; unmatched bases: 8. The V gene's germline CDR1 is SGHAT and CDR2 FQNNGV. The CDR3 spans 15 residues. Time point given: sample taken at primary tumor resection. Unsorted whole RNA from tumor, nontumor lung or frozen PBMC underwent sequencing. The donor population consisted of more than 55 patients with untreated, early-stage non-small cell lung cancer. This clonotype has just a few counts. The antigen is undetermined.

This TCR derives from a male donor with early-stage non-small cell lung cancer. The sequencing used PBMCs, collected at surgery. The rearrangement links TRBV11-2 to TRBJ2-1, with 9 nucleotides matching TRBD1. CDR3 sequence (DNA): TGTGCCAGCAGCTTCCGGGACAGGGATTATTATGAGCAGTTCTTC. This codes for CASSFRDRDYYEQFF.